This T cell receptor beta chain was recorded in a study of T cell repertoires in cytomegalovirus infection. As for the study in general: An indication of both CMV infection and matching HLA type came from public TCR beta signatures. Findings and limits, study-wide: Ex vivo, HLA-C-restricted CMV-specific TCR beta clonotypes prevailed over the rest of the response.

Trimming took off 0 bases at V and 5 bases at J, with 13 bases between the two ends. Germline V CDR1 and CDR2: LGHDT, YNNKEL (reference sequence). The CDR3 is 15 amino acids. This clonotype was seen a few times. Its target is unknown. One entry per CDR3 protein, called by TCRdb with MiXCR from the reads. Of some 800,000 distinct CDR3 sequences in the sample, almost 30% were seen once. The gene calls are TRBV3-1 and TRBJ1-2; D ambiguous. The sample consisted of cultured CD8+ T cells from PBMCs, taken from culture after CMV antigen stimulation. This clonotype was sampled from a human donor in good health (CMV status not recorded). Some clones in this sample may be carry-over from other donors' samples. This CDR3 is CASSQDEGPRYGYTF. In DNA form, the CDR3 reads TGTGCCAGCAGCCAAGACGAGGGTCCGAGGTATGGCTACACCTTC. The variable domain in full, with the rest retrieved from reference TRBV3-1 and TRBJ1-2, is DTAVSQTPKYLVTQMGNDKSIKCEQNLGHDTMYWYKQDSKKFLKIMFSYNNKELIINETVPNRFSPKSPDKAHLNLHINSLELGDSAVYFCASSQDEGPRYGYTFGSGTRLTVV.